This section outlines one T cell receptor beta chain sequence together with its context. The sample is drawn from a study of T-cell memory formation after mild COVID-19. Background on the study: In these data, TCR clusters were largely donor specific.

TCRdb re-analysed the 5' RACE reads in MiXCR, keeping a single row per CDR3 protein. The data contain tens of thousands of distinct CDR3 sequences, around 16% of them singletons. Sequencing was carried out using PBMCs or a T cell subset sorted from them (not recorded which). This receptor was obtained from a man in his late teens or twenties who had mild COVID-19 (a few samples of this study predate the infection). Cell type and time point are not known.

The CDR3, as DNA: TGCAGTGCTACCCAACCGAGGACAGGGGAGAATGAGCAGTTCTTC. Residues: CSATQPRTGENEQFF. V usage is TRBV20-1 and J usage is TRBJ2-1; 9 positions agree with TRBD1. Germline V lookup: CDR1 DFQATT, CDR2 SNEGSKA (reference sequence). The CDR3 consists of 15 residues. Trimming cost V 4 bases and J 7 bases; bases outside gene matches: 11.